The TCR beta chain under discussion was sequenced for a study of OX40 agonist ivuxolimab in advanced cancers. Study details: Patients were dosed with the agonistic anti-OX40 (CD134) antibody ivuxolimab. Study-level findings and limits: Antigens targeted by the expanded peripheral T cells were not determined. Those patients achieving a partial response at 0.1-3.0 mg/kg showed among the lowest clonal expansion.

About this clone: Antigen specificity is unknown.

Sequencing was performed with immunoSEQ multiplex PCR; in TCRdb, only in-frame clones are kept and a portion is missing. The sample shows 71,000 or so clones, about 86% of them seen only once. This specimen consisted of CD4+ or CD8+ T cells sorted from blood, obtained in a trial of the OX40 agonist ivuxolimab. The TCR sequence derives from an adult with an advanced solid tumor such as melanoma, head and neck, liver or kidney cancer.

CDR3 DNA: TGTGCCAGCAGCTTTGGACTAGCCTACAATGAGCAGTTCTTC. This gives the protein CASSFGLAYNEQFF. This sequence joins TRBV7-2 and TRBJ2-1, with 7 positions matching TRBD2. CDR3 size: 14 residues. Germline V gives CDR1 SGHTA, CDR2 FQGNSA. The junction had 1 base not matched to a gene; V was cut back by 3 bases and J by 2 bases.